The clone carrying this T cell receptor beta chain has a single count. The CDR3 is 17 amino acids. The germline V and J ends were trimmed by 2 bases and 1 base, with 17 bases remaining between them. Germline CDR1 MNHEY, CDR2 SVGEGT. The source of the sample is a study of blood T cell repertoires in COVID-19. In the study overall: There were acute and convalescent COVID-19 samples, and they came from the United States, Italy and Spain.

As originally analysed: How many nucleated cells were present was estimated from reference gene primer amplification. Data came from immunoSEQ multiplex PCR; TCRdb stores just in-frame clones and leaves some out. V and J calls and clone size are as listed in that table; D and trimming were resolved from the DNA. The table lists roughly 190,000 clones, around 90% of them singletons, with nearly 0.55% in the top ten. Material: peripheral blood. The chain has TRBV6-2 or TRBV6-3 and TRBJ2-5, with a tentative D call TRBD2 (7 bases). This receptor was taken from a man aged 45-65 years with acute or convalescent COVID-19. The CDR3 sequence: CASSYHRLGGLQETQYF. CDR3 bases: TGTGCCAGCAGTTACCACCGACTGGGGGGGCTCCAAGAGACCCAGTACTTC.